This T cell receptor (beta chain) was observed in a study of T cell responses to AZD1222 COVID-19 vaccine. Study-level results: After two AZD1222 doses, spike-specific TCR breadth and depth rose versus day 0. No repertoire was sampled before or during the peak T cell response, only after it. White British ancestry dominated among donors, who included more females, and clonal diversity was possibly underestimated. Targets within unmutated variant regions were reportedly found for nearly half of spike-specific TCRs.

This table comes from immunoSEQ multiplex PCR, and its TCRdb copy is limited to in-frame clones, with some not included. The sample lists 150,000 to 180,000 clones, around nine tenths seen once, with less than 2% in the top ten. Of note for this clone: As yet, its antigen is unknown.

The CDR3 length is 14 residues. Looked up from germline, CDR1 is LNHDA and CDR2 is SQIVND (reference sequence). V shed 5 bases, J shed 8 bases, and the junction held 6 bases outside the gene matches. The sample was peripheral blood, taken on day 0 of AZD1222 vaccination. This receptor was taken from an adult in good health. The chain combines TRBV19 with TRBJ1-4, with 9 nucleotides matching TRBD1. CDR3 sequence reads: CASSPHRGREKLFF. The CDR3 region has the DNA TGTGCCAGTAGTCCCCACAGGGGGCGCGAAAAACTGTTTTTT.